These 28 T cell receptor beta chains originate from one sample sequenced in a study of blood T cell repertoires in COVID-19. Using immunoSEQ multiplex PCR, the repertoire was profiled, and TCRdb retains in-frame clones only, with some absent. The data contain fewer than 650,000 clones, 70% to 90% of them seen just once; the ten biggest clones take up less than 9.5%. The specimen sequenced was peripheral blood. These receptors were collected from a woman between 45 and 60 years old with COVID-19, enrolled during active disease.

The rearrangement joins TRBV2 to TRBJ1-1, with 10 bases identical to TRBD1. Germline-derived CDR1 and CDR2 are SNHLY and FYNNEI. V gave up 2 bases and J gave up 3 bases; unmatched junction bases: 3. This CDR3 comprises 15 residues. The CDR3 here is CASSEWTGGDTEAFF. The CDR3 DNA is TGTGCCAGCAGTGAATGGACAGGGGGGGACACTGAAGCTTTCTTT.

The table lists this clone with a count of one. V is TRBV10-1 and J is TRBJ2-1; 8 nucleotides align to TRBD1. The CDR3 runs 15 residues. CDR1 and CDR2 (germline): WNHNN, SYGVQD (reference sequence). The ends lost 6 bases at V and 9 bases at J; junction bases unmatched: 13. The CDR3 DNA sequence: TGCGCCAGCAGCCCCGGGACAGGCTATGCGGGTGAGCAGTTCTTC. Protein product: CASSPGTGYAGEQFF.

This sequence joins TRBV28 and TRBJ2-7; D is possibly TRBD1 (6 bases). The CDR3 has 13 residues. The V gene lost 6 bases and the J gene lost 3 bases, with 12 bases spanning the gap. The germline V gene encodes CDR1 MDHEN and CDR2 SYDVKM. CDR3 in amino acids: CASRPGAYYEQYF. CDR3 in DNA: TGTGCCAGCAGACCAGGGGCGTACTACGAGCAGTACTTC.

Turning to this clone: Distinct nucleotide sequences in the sample also encode this CDR3. V and J are TRBV3-1 (or the pseudogene TRBV3-2) and TRBJ1-5, with D unclear. The germline gives CDR1 LGHDT, CDR2 YNNKEL (reference sequence). V was pared by 0 bases and J by 5 bases, with 5 bases between. The CDR3 is 13 residues long. The CDR3 reads CASSQDPDQPQHF. The CDR3 DNA reads TGTGCCAGCAGCCAAGATCCAGATCAGCCCCAGCATTTT.

This chain joins TRBV10-2 and TRBJ2-5; D is perhaps TRBD2 (5 bases). Trimming left V 0 bases short and J 5 bases short, with 7 bases between. This CDR3 region has 13 residues. CDR1 WSHSY and CDR2 SAAADI come from the germline V gene. Here the CDR3 DNA reads TGCGCCAGCAGTGAGTCTTCGGGGGAGACCCAGTACTTC. Its translation is CASSESSGETQYF.

The J gene is TRBJ1-3, the V gene TRBV29-1; D uncertain. Germline V gene lookup returns CDR1 SQVTM and CDR2 ANQGSEA. The CDR3 is made up of 13 amino acids. Trimming shortened V by 2 bases and J by 5 bases, and 10 bases separated the two germline ends. CDR3 nucleotide sequence: TGCAGCGTTGAATTTGAGGGTCGAAACACCATATATTTT. Translating gives CSVEFEGRNTIYF.

In this sample, this clone turned up once. This sequence joins TRBV15 and TRBJ1-6; 7 nucleotides align to TRBD1. The length of the CDR3 is 14 residues. V shed 3 bases and J 5 bases; nucleotides not matched to a gene: 1. Per the germline V gene, CDR1 is LNHNV and CDR2 is YYDKDF (reference sequence). The CDR3: CATSRGQNNSPLHF. As DNA, the CDR3 is TGTGCCACCAGCAGGGGACAGAATAATTCACCCCTCCACTTT.

The chain carries TRBV5-4 and TRBJ2-4, with 12 bases that match TRBD2. This CDR3 has 16 amino acids. The J segment lost 9 bases and the V segment lost 0 bases, leaving 7 bases of the junction unmatched. Germline V CDR1 and CDR2: SGHNT, YYREEE (reference sequence). The CDR3 here is CASSLDLAGGRSIQYF. The CDR3 DNA reads as TGTGCCAGCAGCTTGGACCTAGCGGGGGGGCGGAGCATTCAGTACTTC. Combining the CDR3 with reference TRBV5-4 and TRBJ2-4 gives the whole variable domain ETGVTQSPTHLIKTRGQQVTLRCSSQSGHNTVSWYQQALGQGPQFIFQYYREEENGRGNFPPRFSGLQFPNYSSELNVNALELDDSALYLCASSLDLAGGRSIQYFGAGTRLSVL.

The chain uses TRBV9 and TRBJ1-2; perhaps TRBD1 as D (5 bases). The germline CDR1 and CDR2 sequences are SGDLS and YYNGEE. Trimming took 1 base from V and 4 from J, leaving 11 bases between them. CDR3 length: 14 amino acids. The CDR3 bases are TGTGCCAGCAGCGTATGGGGGGGAGGCTATGGCTACACCTTC. This translates into CASSVWGGGYGYTF. Supplemented by reference TRBV9 and TRBJ1-2, the full variable domain reads DSGVTQTPKHLITATGQRVTLRCSPRSGDLSVYWYQQSLDQGLQFLIQYYNGEERAKGNILERFSAQQFPDLHSELNLSSLELGDSALYFCASSVWGGGYGYTFGSGTRLTVV.

This chain's CDR3 is CASSLLSGGNEQFF. The CDR3 region has the DNA TGTGCCAGCAGCTTGTTGTCAGGGGGCAATGAGCAGTTCTTC. The genes are TRBV5-4 and TRBJ2-1; 7 bases fit TRBD1. V dropped 1 base and J dropped 6; count of bases not matched to a gene: 4. Germline-derived CDR1 and CDR2 are SGHNT and YYREEE (reference sequence). The CDR3 extends over 14 amino acids.

The chain couples TRBV6-5 to TRBJ1-6; D possibly corresponds to TRBD1 (5 bases). With 2 bases removed from V and 9 bases from J, the gap between germline ends came to 14 bases. The CDR3 is 15 residues long. Germline assignment: CDR1 MNHEY and CDR2 SVGAGI. CDR3 bases: TGTGCCAGCAGTTACGGGGCTTCGGGAGGTTCACCCCTCCACTTT. Translation: CASSYGASGGSPLHF.

CDR3 sequence: CASSEDRGSGSSYNEQFF. The CDR3 bases are TGCGCCAGCAGCGAAGACAGGGGAAGCGGTAGCTCCTACAATGAGCAGTTCTTC. This sequence joins TRBV5-1 and TRBJ2-1; 8 nucleotides line up with TRBD1. The CDR3 length is 18 residues. The germline gives CDR1 SGHRS, CDR2 YFSETQ. The V gene end was trimmed by 4 bases and the J gene end by 0 bases; junction bases not matched to a gene: 12.

This rearrangement joins TRBV29-1 to TRBJ2-5, with D maybe TRBD2 (6 bases). This CDR3 is 12 amino acids long. Deletions cut 7 bases from V and 2 bases from J, with 11 bases between. Looked up from germline, CDR1 is SQVTM and CDR2 is ANQGSEA. In DNA, the CDR3 is TGCAGCGGGGCGGAGGGGCAAGAGACCCAGTACTTC. Its translation: CSGAEGQETQYF.

The DNA for the CDR3 is TGTGCCAGCACTGGTAAGATGGGGGCTCGTTGCGAGCAGTACTTC. Translating gives CASTGKMGARCEQYF. The genes are TRBV6-4 and TRBJ2-7, with D possibly TRBD1 on 6 matching bases. The CDR3 extends over 15 amino acids. Germline CDR1 is MRHNA and CDR2 is SNTAGT. The V and J ends lost 7 bases and 6 bases respectively, with 22 bases between them.

This chain connects TRBV5-4 to TRBJ2-3, with 7 bases that match TRBD2. V gave up 2 bases and J gave up 5 bases; unmatched junction bases: 5. This CDR3 is 14 amino acids long. Per germline, CDR1 SGHNT and CDR2 YYREEE (reference sequence). The CDR3 DNA sequence: TGTGCCAGCAGCTTTCTGACGGGAGGAGATACGCAGTATTTT. Translated: CASSFLTGGDTQYF.

The chain joins TRBV14 to TRBJ1-1, with unresolved D. Germline V lookup: CDR1 SGHDN, CDR2 FVKESK. The V end lost 0 bases, the J end lost 5 bases, and 10 bases lay between the germline ends. CDR3 length: 14 amino acids. The CDR3 reads CASSQELAVTEAFF. For the CDR3, the DNA is TGTGCCAGCAGCCAAGAGTTGGCGGTAACTGAAGCTTTCTTT.

The rearrangement joins TRBV5-1 to TRBJ1-5; possible D gene TRBD1, 6 bases. The CDR3 loop spans 15 amino acids. CDR1 SGHRS and CDR2 YFSETQ come from the germline V gene. V was clipped by 0 bases and J by 6 bases, with 13 bases between them. In DNA form, the CDR3 reads TGCGCCAGCAGCTTGGAAGGGGGGGCGGCTCAGCCCCAGCATTTT. Translating gives CASSLEGGAAQPQHF.

The chain couples TRBV5-1 to TRBJ2-2; TRBD1 agrees at 10 bases. Germline-derived CDR1 and CDR2 are SGHRS and YFSETQ. CDR3 length: 15 amino acids. Trimming took 3 bases from V and 4 from J; bases not matched to a gene: 3. The CDR3 bases are TGCGCCAGCAGCTACGGGACAGGGGCCACCGGGGAGCTGTTTTTT. Residues: CASSYGTGATGELFF. Combining the CDR3 with reference TRBV5-1 and TRBJ2-2 gives the whole variable domain KAGVTQTPRYLIKTRGQQVTLSCSPISGHRSVSWYQQTPGQGLQFLFEYFSETQRNKGNFPGRFSGRQFSNSRSEMNVSTLELGDSALYLCASSYGTGATGELFFGEGSRLTVL.

This clone appeared a single time. The V and J genes are TRBV5-4 and TRBJ2-1; D unclear. The germline gives CDR1 SGHNT, CDR2 YYREEE (reference sequence). The CDR3 totals 16 residues. V dropped 0 bases and J dropped 3 bases, with 13 bases sitting between them. For the CDR3, the DNA is TGTGCCAGCAGCTTGGACAGAGCCACCTTCTACAATGAGCAGTTCTTC. Encoded protein: CASSLDRATFYNEQFF.

This clone appeared a single time. The chain combines TRBV9 with TRBJ2-7; no clear D gene. The germline gives CDR1 SGDLS, CDR2 YYNGEE. The CDR3 consists of 14 residues. Deletions cut 5 bases from V and 0 bases from J, with 12 bases between. Here the CDR3 reads CASSQTSGSYEQYF. The CDR3 DNA is TGTGCCAGCAGTCAAACTTCTGGCTCCTACGAGCAGTACTTC.

As regards this clone: Germline and junction disagree at one end, which may indicate a read error. The chain joins TRBV20-1 to TRBJ1-4, with D possibly TRBD1 on 5 matching bases. CDR1 is DFQATT and CDR2 is SNEGSKA in the germline V gene (reference sequence). This CDR3 contains 11 residues. The CDR3 DNA reads TGCAGTGCTAGAGTAGCCAGGGCCCTGGAATTT. Amino acid sequence: CSARVARALEF.

The chain has TRBV5-6 and TRBJ1-6; D is possibly TRBD1 (5 bases). The CDR3 has 15 residues. V lost 2 bases to trimming and J lost 7 bases, with 13 bases between them. In germline, CDR1 is SGHDT, CDR2 YYEEEE. The CDR3 protein is CASSFRQLPNSPLHF. The CDR3 coding sequence is TGTGCCAGCAGCTTCAGACAGCTACCAAATTCACCCCTCCACTTT.

The chain links TRBV15 to TRBJ2-3; TRBD2 agrees at 10 bases. V trimming: 0 bases; J trimming: 5 bases; junction bases outside the gene matches: 2. The CDR3 runs to 15 residues. Germline-derived CDR1 and CDR2 are LNHNV and YYDKDF (reference sequence). The DNA of the CDR3 is TGTGCCACCAGCAGAGAAGCGGGGGGGCAAGATACGCAGTATTTT. Its protein product is CATSREAGGQDTQYF.

The V and J genes are TRBV5-1 and TRBJ1-6; D may be TRBD1 (5 bases). Germline CDR1 is SGHRS and CDR2 is YFSETQ. V was pared by 5 bases and J by 6 bases, with 15 bases between. The CDR3 runs 15 residues. The DNA for the CDR3 is TGCGCCAGCAGGGGTCAGGGCGGTATTAATTCACCCCTCCACTTT. Translation gives CASRGQGGINSPLHF.

The genes are TRBV10-3 and TRBJ2-6; D possibly corresponds to TRBD1 (5 bases). This CDR3 is 16 amino acids long. The V end was cut by 0 bases, the J end by 7 bases, with 13 bases between. Germline V gene lookup returns CDR1 ENHRY and CDR2 SYGVKD. The CDR3 sequence is CAISESRQGGANVLTF. The CDR3 DNA reads as TGTGCCATCAGTGAGTCGAGGCAGGGTGGAGCCAACGTCCTGACTTTC.

The V call is TRBV7-6, the J call TRBJ2-5; 11 nucleotides agree with TRBD2. The germline V gene encodes CDR1 SGHVS and CDR2 FNYEAQ. V shed 0 bases and J 5 bases; nucleotides not matched to a gene: 8. This CDR3 is built from 17 residues. The CDR3 spells CASSLARSSGGMETQYF. The CDR3 bases are TGTGCCAGCAGCTTAGCGCGATCTAGCGGGGGGATGGAGACCCAGTACTTC.

The rearrangement joins TRBV6-1 to TRBJ2-3; D not resolved. Germline-derived CDR1 and CDR2 are MNHNS and SASEGT. The CDR3 loop spans 15 amino acids. Trimming shortened V by 3 bases and J by 4 bases, and 14 bases separated the two germline ends. The CDR3 DNA is TGTGCCAGCAGTGAGATAGCCGGATTTCCAGATACGCAGTATTTT. It specifies CASSEIAGFPDTQYF.

The rearrangement joins TRBV30 to TRBJ1-4, with D uncertain. The CDR3 sequence is 13 residues long. Trimming shortened V by 7 bases and J by 5 bases, and 14 bases separated the two germline ends. The germline V gene encodes CDR1 GTSNPN and CDR2 SVGIG (reference sequence). The CDR3 sequence: CASRLRRNEKLFF. DNA of the CDR3: TGTGCCTCCAGACTGCGGCGGAATGAAAAACTGTTTTTT.